This TCR beta chain was observed in a study of blood T cells in healthy people across ages. Through a sample-barcoded 5' primer and a J-beta primer mix, a second PCR was run for about 6 to 12 cycles. Each cDNA was tagged by a template-switch adaptor containing 12 random nucleotides. Each CDR3 protein is one row after TCRdb ran MiXCR on the 5' RACE reads. The repertoire holds hundreds of thousands of distinct CDR3 sequences, with roughly 20% as singletons. This clonotype came up a few times. After removal of 0 bases from V and 1 base from J, the junction contained 5 bases not matched to a gene. Germline lookup yields CDR1 SQVTM and CDR2 ANQGSEA. The CDR3 totals 16 residues.

J is TRBJ2-2 and V is TRBV29-1; 7 nucleotides line up with TRBD2. The sequenced sample was blood. This clonotype was obtained from a man between 70 and 80 years old in good health. The CDR3 region has the DNA TGCAGCGTTGAAGAGTTGTCTAGCGGGAACACCGGGGAGCTGTTTTTT. It encodes CSVEELSSGNTGELFF.